Presented here are 13 T cell receptor beta chains from one specimen sequenced in a study of T-cell reconstitution after alpha-beta-depleted transplantation in children. Construction of the TCRbeta library involved unique molecular identifiers. TCRdb passed the PCR reads through MiXCR, listing each CDR3 protein once. The data show 200,000 to 250,000 distinct CDR3 sequences, under 30% seen once. The sequenced sample was PBMCs, obtained before TCRalphabeta/CD19-depleted stem cell transplant. The receptor set was obtained from a girl aged 2-15 years with Fanconi anemia, due to receive a stem cell transplant.

This clonotype was seen once. The V gene is TRBV12-3 or TRBV12-4, the J gene TRBJ2-1; tentative D call: TRBD1 (9 bases). The CDR3 is 13 residues long. Between the trimmed V and J ends, which lost 3 bases and 14 bases, there was a span of 17 bases. For the CDR3, the DNA is TGTGCCAGCAGTTTCCGGGGGGGGACAGGGAAGTTCTTC. Protein sequence: CASSFRGGTGKFF.

The table lists this clonotype with many counts. The V and J genes are TRBV29-1 and TRBJ2-5, with D perhaps TRBD1 (6 bases). Germline CDR1 reads SQVTM; CDR2 reads ANQGSEA. Deletions cut 4 bases from V and 0 bases from J, with 12 bases between. CDR3 length: 14 residues. CDR3 sequence: CSVADSLDQETQYF. In DNA form, the CDR3 reads TGCAGCGTTGCGGACAGCTTAGACCAAGAGACCCAGTACTTC.

A few counts support this clonotype. The rearrangement uses TRBV6-6 and TRBJ1-4, with D unresolved. The CDR3 has 13 amino acids. CDR1 is MNHNY and CDR2 is SVGAGI in the germline V gene (reference sequence). Trimming pared 0 bases from V and 6 bases from J, leaving 5 bases between. Here the CDR3 reads CASSYSTDEKLFF. CDR3 nucleotides: TGTGCCAGCAGTTACTCGACGGATGAAAAACTGTTTTTT.

This clonotype was seen a handful of times. The chain uses TRBV15 and TRBJ1-4, with 7 bases matching TRBD1. Germline assignment: CDR1 LNHNV and CDR2 YYDKDF (reference sequence). This CDR3 comprises 16 residues. Trimming at V came to 0 bases and at J to 7 bases, leaving 8 bases not matched to a gene. DNA for the CDR3: TGTGCCACCAGCAGAGACCCACCGGCAGGGGGTGAAAAACTGTTTTTT. This sequence encodes CATSRDPPAGGEKLFF.

This sequence joins TRBV20-1 and TRBJ2-5; 7 bases agree with TRBD2. V gave up 3 bases and J gave up 2 bases; unmatched junction bases: 9. The germline V gene has CDR1 DFQATT and CDR2 SNEGSKA (reference sequence). This CDR3 comprises 15 residues. Here the CDR3 reads CSASPGTTQQETQYF. CDR3 sequence (DNA): TGCAGTGCTAGCCCCGGGACTACACAGCAAGAGACCCAGTACTTC.

This clonotype showed up many times. The J gene is TRBJ2-3, the V gene TRBV5-1; D unclear. V lost 0 bases, J lost 0 bases, and 11 bases lay in between. CDR1 is SGHRS and CDR2 is YFSETQ in the germline V gene. CDR3 length equals 16 residues. CDR3 sequence reads: CASSLGLVTSTDTQYF. CDR3 coding DNA: TGCGCCAGCAGCTTGGGTTTAGTCACGAGCACAGATACGCAGTATTTT.

The rearrangement joins TRBV20-1 to TRBJ2-3, with 9 bases fitting TRBD1. The CDR3 covers 13 residues. V gave up 5 bases and J gave up 5 bases; unmatched junction bases: 5. CDR1 and CDR2 from the germline V gene are DFQATT and SNEGSKA (reference sequence). CDR3 amino acids: CSALLDRGDTQYF. Written as DNA, the CDR3 is TGCAGTGCTCTACTGGACAGGGGAGATACGCAGTATTTT.

This clonotype has a handful of counts. The CDR3 DNA reads TGCAGTGCTAGAGGGAGGCCAGAGCAGTACTTC. Encoded protein: CSARGRPEQYF. This chain links TRBV20-1 with TRBJ2-7, with a weak D call TRBD2 (5 bases). Germline V gene lookup returns CDR1 DFQATT and CDR2 SNEGSKA (reference sequence). V was cut by 1 base and J by 7 bases, with 8 bases left in between. The CDR3 length is 11 residues.

V gene TRBV10-3 combines with J gene TRBJ2-5, with 10 bases matching TRBD2. This CDR3 is built from 19 residues. V lost 0 bases and J lost 3; bases outside the gene matches: 13. From germline, CDR1 is ENHRY and CDR2 SYGVKD. The CDR3 bases are TGTGCCATCAGTGAGTCAGGAGTTTCGCCTAGCGGGGGAAAAGAGACCCAGTACTTC. Encoded protein: CAISESGVSPSGGKETQYF.

This clonotype has at least ten counts. The genes are TRBV20-1 and TRBJ2-1; TRBD2 agrees at 7 bases. This CDR3 has 13 residues. Germline trimming cut 3 bases from V and 9 bases from J; bases unmatched to any gene: 8. Germline-derived CDR1 and CDR2 are DFQATT and SNEGSKA (reference sequence). CDR3 amino acids: CSASRGRRGEQFF. In DNA form, the CDR3 reads TGCAGTGCTAGTCGCGGGAGAAGGGGTGAGCAGTTCTTC.

This chain uses TRBV6-1 with TRBJ2-7, with 7 bases matching TRBD1. Germline CDR1 and CDR2: MNHNS and SASEGT. This CDR3 region has 13 residues. The junction had 7 bases not matched to a gene; V was cut back by 7 bases and J by 4 bases. CDR3 sequence reads: CASTGAGGYEQYF. The CDR3, as DNA: TGTGCCAGCACCGGGGCAGGGGGTTACGAGCAGTACTTC.

For the CDR3, the DNA is TGCAGTGCTAGACCCGGTGAGGGAACGTACAATGAGCAGTTCTTC. Its translation: CSARPGEGTYNEQFF. The chain is built from TRBV20-1 and TRBJ2-1; maybe TRBD2 (5 bases). CDR1 is DFQATT and CDR2 is SNEGSKA in the germline V gene (reference sequence). The V gene lost 2 bases and the J gene lost 4 bases, with 15 bases spanning the gap. The CDR3 contains 15 residues.

The V gene is TRBV20-1, the J gene TRBJ1-6; D unresolved. V lost 2 bases, J lost 7 bases, and 9 bases lay in between. This CDR3 comprises 13 residues. Germline V CDR1 and CDR2: DFQATT, SNEGSKA (reference sequence). The CDR3 coding sequence is TGCAGTGCTAGATCCGGGAGAAATTCACCCCTCCACTTT. This gives the protein CSARSGRNSPLHF.